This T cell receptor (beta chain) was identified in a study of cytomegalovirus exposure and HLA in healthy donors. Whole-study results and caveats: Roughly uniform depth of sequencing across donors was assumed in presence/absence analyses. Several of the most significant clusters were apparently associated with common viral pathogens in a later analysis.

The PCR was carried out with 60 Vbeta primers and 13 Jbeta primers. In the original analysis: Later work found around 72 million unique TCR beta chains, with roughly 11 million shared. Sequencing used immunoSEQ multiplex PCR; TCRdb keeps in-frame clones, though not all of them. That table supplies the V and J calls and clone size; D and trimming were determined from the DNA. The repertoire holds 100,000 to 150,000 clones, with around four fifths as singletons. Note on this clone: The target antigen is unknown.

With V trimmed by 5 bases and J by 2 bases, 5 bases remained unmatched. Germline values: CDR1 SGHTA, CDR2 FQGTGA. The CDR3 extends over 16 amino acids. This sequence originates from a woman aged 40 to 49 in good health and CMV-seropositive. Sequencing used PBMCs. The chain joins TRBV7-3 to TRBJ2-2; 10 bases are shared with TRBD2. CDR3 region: CASSLLAGLNTGELFF. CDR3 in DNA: TGTGCCAGCAGCCTACTAGCGGGGTTAAACACCGGGGAGCTGTTTTTT.